This record looks at one TCR beta chain sequence and its context. This specimen belongs to a study of blood T cell repertoires in COVID-19. Study background: Acute and convalescent COVID-19 samples came from the United States, Italy and Spain. PBMCs, B-cell-depleted T cells, or T cells provided the cDNA or gDNA that made up the material.

In the study's own analysis: Amplification of reference gene primers provided the estimated nucleated cell counts. Method: immunoSEQ multiplex PCR; TCRdb's copy keeps in-frame clones and lacks some. Clonal size and the V and J genes are those of that table, whereas D and trimming came from the DNA. The sample contains about 270,000 clones, 80% to 90% of which appear only once. The CDR3 spans 13 residues. Germline loops: CDR1 GTSNPN, CDR2 SVGIG (reference sequence). Trimming at V came to 4 bases and at J to 8 bases, leaving 9 bases not matched to a gene. The sample was peripheral blood. V usage is TRBV30 and J usage is TRBJ1-2; TRBD1 matches at 8 bases. The TCR originated in a man aged 80 or over with acute or convalescent COVID-19. The CDR3 sequence is CAWILATGVGYTF. The CDR3 region has the DNA TGTGCCTGGATCCTCGCGACAGGGGTCGGCTACACCTTC.